This paragraph covers one T cell receptor (beta chain) sequence. Caucasian adults living in Nashville, Tennessee, provided all samples. The split of CD4+ cells yielded CD45RA+ naive and CD45RA-negative memory subsets. Trimming took 0 bases from V and 5 from J; bases not matched to a gene: 4. Germline CDR1 reads MGHRA; CDR2 reads YSYEKL. The CDR3 runs to 14 residues. Repertoires were generated with immunoSEQ multiplex PCR, while TCRdb's copy carries only in-frame clones and drops some. Seen here are fewer than 1.6 million clones, about 98.5% observed once, and the top ten hold approximately 0.4%. The data stem from a study of shared clonotypes between healthy human individuals.

The source material was naive CD4+ T cells sorted from blood. Described subset: CD45RA+ positively selected. The V and J genes are TRBV4-1 and TRBJ2-7; 7 positions match TRBD2. This receptor was obtained from a man aged 30-40 years in good health. The CDR3 coding sequence is TGCGCCAGCAGCCAAGATCGACTAGCCCACGAGCAGTACTTC. Protein: CASSQDRLAHEQYF.